The source of this TCR beta chain is a study of technical replicates of blood from a handful of donors. V gave up 0 bases and J gave up 6 bases, with 12 bases separating them. CDR3 length equals 15 residues. Germline V lookup: CDR1 LNHNV, CDR2 YYDKDF (reference sequence). Produced via immunoSEQ multiplex PCR; TCRdb's table is partial and in-frame only. This table has around 13,000 clones, 79% appearing once. Input material: PBMCs. The receptor comes from a human donor in good health. V and J are TRBV15 and TRBJ1-5; D is perhaps TRBD1 (5 bases). In nucleotides, the CDR3 is TGTGCCACCAGCAGAGATACGGGGGTAACTCAGCCCCAGCATTTT. Amino acid sequence: CATSRDTGVTQPQHF. Complete variable domain (other parts from reference TRBV15 and TRBJ1-5): DAMVIQNPRYQVTQFGKPVTLSCSQTLNHNVMYWYQQKSSQAPKLLFHYYDKDFNNEADTPDNFQSRRPNTSFCFLDIRSPGLGDTAMYLCATSRDTGVTQPQHFGDGTRLSIL.